This record concerns one TCR beta chain sequence. With around 500 ng total RNA as template and a constant-region primer, TCR beta cDNA was made. Libraries for TCR beta were built through three nested multiplex PCR rounds, which together made up a slightly modified ARM-PCR procedure. For roughly 11 cycles apiece, the opening two PCR rounds ran with TRBV1-TRBV30 forward primers and a C-beta reverse primer. TCRdb re-analysed the multiplex PCR reads in MiXCR, keeping a single row per CDR3 protein. The data hold around 170,000 distinct CDR3 sequences, with 50% to 75% observed a single time. The germline CDR1 and CDR2 sequences are MDHEN and SYDVKM. CDR3 length: 16 residues. The germline V and J ends were trimmed by 9 bases and 0 bases, with 20 bases remaining between them. This sample is drawn from a study of tumor-infiltrating lymphocytes in primary liver carcinoma. The blood RNA (from unsorted whole blood) was obtained, and germline DNA was also extracted.

The V call is TRBV28, the J call TRBJ1-2; D gene unclear. What was sequenced was peripheral blood. The clonotype originates from a man in his forties or fifties with primary liver carcinoma and hepatitis B virus infection. The CDR3 DNA reads TGTGCCAGTCGGCCCCTCCGGCTCGGGTCTAACTATGGCTACACCTTC. This sequence encodes CASRPLRLGSNYGYTF.